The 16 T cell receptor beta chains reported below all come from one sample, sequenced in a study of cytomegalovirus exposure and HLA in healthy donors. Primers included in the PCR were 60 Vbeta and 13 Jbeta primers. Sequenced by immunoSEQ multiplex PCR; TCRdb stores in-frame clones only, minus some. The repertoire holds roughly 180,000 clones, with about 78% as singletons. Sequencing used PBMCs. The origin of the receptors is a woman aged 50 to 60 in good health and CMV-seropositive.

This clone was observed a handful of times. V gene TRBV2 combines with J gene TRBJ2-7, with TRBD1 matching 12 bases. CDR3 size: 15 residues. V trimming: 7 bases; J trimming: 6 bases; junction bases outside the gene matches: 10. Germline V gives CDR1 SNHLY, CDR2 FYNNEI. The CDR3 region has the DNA TGTGCCAGCACCCAACCGGGACAGGGGGCCGGCGAGCAGTACTTC. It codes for CASTQPGQGAGEQYF. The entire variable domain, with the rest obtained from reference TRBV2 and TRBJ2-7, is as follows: EPEVTQTPSHQVTQMGQEVILRCVPISNHLYFYWYRQILGQKVEFLVSFYNNEISEKSEIFDDQFSVERPDGSNFTLKIRSTKLEDSAMYFCASTQPGQGAGEQYFGPGTRLTVT.

The CDR3 region is CASRAPGQVQPQHF. The CDR3 DNA reads as TGTGCCAGCAGGGCCCCGGGACAGGTCCAGCCCCAGCATTTT. V and J are TRBV2 and TRBJ1-5; 8 nucleotides agree with TRBD1. Germline V gene data show CDR1 as SNHLY and CDR2 as FYNNEI. J lost 7 bases, V lost 6 bases, and 8 bases had no gene match. The CDR3 covers 14 residues.

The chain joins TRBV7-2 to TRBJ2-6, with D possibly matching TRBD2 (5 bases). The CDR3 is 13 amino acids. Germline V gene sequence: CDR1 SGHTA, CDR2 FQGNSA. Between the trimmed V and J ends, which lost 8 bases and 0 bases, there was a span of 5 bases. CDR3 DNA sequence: TGTGCCAGCCGGGACTCTGGGGCCAACGTCCTGACTTTC. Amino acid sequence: CASRDSGANVLTF. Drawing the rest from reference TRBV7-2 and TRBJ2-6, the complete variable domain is GAGVSQSPSNKVTEKGKDVELRCDPISGHTALYWYRQSLGQGLEFLIYFQGNSAPDKSGLPSDRFSAERTGGSVSTLTIQRTQQEDSAVYLCASRDSGANVLTFGAGSRLTVL.

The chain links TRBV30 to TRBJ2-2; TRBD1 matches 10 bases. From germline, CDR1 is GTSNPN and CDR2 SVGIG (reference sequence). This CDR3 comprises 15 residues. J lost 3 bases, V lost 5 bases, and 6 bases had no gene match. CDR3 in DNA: TGTGCCTGGGGAGCGGGACAGGGGTACACCGGGGAGCTGTTTTTT. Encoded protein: CAWGAGQGYTGELFF.

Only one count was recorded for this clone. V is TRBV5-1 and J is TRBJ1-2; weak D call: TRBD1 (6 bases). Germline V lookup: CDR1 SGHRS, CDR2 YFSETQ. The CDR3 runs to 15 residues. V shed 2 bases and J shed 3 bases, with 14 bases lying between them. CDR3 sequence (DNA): TGCGCCAGCAGCTTCGTAGACAGGCCGCACTATGGCTACACCTTC. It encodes CASSFVDRPHYGYTF.

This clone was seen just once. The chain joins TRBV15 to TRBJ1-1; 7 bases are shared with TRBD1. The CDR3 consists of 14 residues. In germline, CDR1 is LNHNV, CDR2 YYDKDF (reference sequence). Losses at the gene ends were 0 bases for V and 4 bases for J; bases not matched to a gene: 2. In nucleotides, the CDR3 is TGTGCCACCAGCAGAGAAAGGGGGCGCACTGAAGCTTTCTTT. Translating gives CATSRERGRTEAFF.

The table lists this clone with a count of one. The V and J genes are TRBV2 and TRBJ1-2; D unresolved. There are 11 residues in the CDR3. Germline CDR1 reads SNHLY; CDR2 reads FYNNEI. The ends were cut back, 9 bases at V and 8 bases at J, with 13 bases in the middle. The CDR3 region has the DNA TGTGCCAGATATCTAGAAGGCGGCTACACCTTC. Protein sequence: CARYLEGGYTF.

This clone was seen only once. CDR3 sequence (DNA): TGTGCCAGCAGTGAATCAACTAGCGGAGGTAATACGCAGTATTTT. Encoded protein: CASSESTSGGNTQYF. The V gene is TRBV6-1, the J gene TRBJ2-3; 8 bases align to TRBD2. Trimming cost V 2 bases and J 7 bases; bases outside gene matches: 8. Germline V CDR1 and CDR2: MNHNS, SASEGT. There are 15 residues in the CDR3.

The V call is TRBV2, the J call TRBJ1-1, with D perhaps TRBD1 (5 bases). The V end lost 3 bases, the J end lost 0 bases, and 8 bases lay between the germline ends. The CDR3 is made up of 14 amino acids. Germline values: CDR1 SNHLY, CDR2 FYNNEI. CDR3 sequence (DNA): TGTGCCAGCAGTGAGCAGGGTTTGAACACTGAAGCTTTCTTT. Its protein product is CASSEQGLNTEAFF.

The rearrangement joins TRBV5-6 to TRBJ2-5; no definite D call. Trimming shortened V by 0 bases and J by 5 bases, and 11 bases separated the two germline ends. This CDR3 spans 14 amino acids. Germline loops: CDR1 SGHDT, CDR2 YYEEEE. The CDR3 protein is CASSLGRRSETQYF. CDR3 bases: TGTGCCAGCAGCTTGGGGAGACGATCCGAGACCCAGTACTTC.

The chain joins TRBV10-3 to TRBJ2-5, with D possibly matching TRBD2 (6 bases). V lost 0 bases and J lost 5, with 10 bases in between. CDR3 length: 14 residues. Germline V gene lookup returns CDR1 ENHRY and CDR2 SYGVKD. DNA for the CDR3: TGTGCCATCAGTGAGTCGACTAGTTCTGAGACCCAGTACTTC. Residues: CAISESTSSETQYF.

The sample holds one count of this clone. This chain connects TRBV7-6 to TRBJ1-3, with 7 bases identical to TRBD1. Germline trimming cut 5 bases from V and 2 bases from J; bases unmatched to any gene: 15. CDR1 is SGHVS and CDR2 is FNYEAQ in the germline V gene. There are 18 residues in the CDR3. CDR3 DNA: TGTGCCAGCAGCCCCCGGGCCCTACAGGGGTTCACTGGAAACACCATATATTTT. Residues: CASSPRALQGFTGNTIYF. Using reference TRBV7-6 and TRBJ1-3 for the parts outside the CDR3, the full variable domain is GAGVSQSPRYKVTKRGQDVALRCDPISGHVSLYWYRQALGQGPEFLTYFNYEAQQDKSGLPNDRFSAERPEGSISTLTIQRTEQRDSAMYRCASSPRALQGFTGNTIYFGEGSWLTVV.

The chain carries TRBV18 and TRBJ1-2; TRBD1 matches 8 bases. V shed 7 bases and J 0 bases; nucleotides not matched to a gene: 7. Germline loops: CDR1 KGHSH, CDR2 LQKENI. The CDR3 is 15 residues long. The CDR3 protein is CASLGQAAANYGYTF. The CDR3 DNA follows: TGTGCCAGCTTGGGACAGGCCGCCGCTAACTATGGCTACACCTTC.

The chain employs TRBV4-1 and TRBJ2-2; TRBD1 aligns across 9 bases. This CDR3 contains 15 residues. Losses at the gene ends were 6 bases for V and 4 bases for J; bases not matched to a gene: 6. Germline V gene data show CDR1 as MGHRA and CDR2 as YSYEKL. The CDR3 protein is CASRPDRGVTGELFF. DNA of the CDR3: TGCGCCAGCAGACCAGACAGGGGGGTCACCGGGGAGCTGTTTTTT.

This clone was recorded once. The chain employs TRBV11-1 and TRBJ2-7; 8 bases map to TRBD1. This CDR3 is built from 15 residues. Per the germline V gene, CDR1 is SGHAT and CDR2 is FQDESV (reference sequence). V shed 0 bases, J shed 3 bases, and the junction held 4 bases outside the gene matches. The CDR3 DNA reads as TGTGCCAGCAGCTTAGCGGGACAGGCGGTCTACGAGCAGTACTTC. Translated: CASSLAGQAVYEQYF. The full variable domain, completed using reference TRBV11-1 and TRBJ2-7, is EAEVAQSPRYKITEKSQAVAFWCDPISGHATLYWYRQILGQGPELLVQFQDESVVDDSQLPKDRFSAERLKGVDSTLKIQPAELGDSAMYLCASSLAGQAVYEQYFGPGTRLTVT.

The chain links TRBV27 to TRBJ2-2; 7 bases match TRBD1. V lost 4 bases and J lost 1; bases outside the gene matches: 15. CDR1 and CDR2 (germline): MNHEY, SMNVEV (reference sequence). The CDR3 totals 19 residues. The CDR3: CASSSVKEIYRGNTGELFF. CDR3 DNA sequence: TGTGCCAGCAGTTCGGTTAAGGAGATTTACAGGGGGAACACCGGGGAGCTGTTTTTT.